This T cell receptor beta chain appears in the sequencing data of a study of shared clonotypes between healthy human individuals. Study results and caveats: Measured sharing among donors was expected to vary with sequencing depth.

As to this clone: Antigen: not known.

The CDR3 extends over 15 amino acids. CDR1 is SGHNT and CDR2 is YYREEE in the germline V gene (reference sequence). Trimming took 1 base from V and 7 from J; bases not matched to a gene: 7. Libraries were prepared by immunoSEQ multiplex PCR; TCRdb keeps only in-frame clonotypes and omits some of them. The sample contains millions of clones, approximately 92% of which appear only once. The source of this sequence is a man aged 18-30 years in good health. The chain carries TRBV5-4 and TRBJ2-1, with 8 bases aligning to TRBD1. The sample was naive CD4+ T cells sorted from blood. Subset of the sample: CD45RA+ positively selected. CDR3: CASSLLQGAVNEQFF. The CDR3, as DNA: TGTGCCAGCAGCTTGCTTCAGGGGGCGGTGAATGAGCAGTTCTTC.